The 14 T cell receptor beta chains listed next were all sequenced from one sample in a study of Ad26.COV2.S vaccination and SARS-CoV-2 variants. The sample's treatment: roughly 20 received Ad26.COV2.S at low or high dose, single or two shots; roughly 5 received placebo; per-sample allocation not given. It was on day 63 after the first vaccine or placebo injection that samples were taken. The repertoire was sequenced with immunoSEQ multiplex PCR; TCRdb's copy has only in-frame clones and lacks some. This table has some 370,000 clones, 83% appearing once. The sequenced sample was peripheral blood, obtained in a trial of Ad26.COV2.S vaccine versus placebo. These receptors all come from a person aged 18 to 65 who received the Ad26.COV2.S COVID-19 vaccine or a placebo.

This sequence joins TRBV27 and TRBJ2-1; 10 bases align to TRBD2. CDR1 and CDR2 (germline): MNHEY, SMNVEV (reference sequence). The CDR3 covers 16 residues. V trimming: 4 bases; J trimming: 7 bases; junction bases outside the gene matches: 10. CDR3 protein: CASSSIAGGRRNEQFF. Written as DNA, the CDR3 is TGTGCCAGCAGTTCAATAGCGGGAGGCCGGAGGAATGAGCAGTTCTTC.

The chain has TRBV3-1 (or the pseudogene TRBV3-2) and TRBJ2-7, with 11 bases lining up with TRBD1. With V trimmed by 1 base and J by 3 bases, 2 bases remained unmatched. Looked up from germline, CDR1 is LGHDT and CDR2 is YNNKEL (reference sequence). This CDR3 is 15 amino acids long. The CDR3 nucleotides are TGTGCCAGCAGCCAAGGGACAGGGGGCTTCTACGAGCAGTACTTC. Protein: CASSQGTGGFYEQYF.

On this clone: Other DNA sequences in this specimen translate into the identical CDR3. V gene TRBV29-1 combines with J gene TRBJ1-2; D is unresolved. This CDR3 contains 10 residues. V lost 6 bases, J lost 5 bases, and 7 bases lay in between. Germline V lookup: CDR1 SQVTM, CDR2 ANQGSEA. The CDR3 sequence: CSVESYGYTF. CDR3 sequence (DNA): TGCAGCGTCGAGAGTTATGGCTACACCTTC. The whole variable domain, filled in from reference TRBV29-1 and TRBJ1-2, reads SAVISQKPSRDICQRGTSLTIQCQVDSQVTMMFWYRQQPGQSLTLIATANQGSEATYESGFVIDKFPISRPNLTFSTLTVSNMSPEDSSIYLCSVESYGYTFGSGTRLTVV.

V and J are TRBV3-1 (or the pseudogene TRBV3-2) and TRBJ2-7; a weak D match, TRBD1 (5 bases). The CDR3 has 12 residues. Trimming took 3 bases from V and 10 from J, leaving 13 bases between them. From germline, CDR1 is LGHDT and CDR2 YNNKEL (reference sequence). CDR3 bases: TGTGCCAGCAGCCATCACGGACAAGAACAGTACTTC. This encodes CASSHHGQEQYF.

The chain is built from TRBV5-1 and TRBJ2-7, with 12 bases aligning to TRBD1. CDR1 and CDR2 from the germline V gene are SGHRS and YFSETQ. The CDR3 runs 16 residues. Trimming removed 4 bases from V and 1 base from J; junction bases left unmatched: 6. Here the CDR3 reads CASSVTGQGASYEQYF. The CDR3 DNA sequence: TGCGCCAGCAGCGTAACGGGACAGGGGGCGTCCTACGAGCAGTACTTC.

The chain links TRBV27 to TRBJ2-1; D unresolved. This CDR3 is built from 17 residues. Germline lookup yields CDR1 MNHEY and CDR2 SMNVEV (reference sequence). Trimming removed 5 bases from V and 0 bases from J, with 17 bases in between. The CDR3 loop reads CASSLRLSSTSYNEQFF. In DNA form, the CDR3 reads TGTGCCAGCAGTCTTCGACTTTCCTCAACCTCCTACAATGAGCAGTTCTTC.

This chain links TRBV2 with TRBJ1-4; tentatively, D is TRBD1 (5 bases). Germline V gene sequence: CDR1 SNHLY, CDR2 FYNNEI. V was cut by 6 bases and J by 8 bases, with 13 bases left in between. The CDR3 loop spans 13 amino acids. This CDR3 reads CASRGQREEKLFF. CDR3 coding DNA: TGTGCCAGCAGGGGGCAGCGAGAAGAAAAACTGTTTTTT.

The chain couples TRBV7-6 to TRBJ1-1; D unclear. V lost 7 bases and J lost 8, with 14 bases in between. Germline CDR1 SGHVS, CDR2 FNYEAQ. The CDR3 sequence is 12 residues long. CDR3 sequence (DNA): TGTGCCAGCAAGCGGACCGGTGAAGAAGCTTTCTTT. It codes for CASKRTGEEAFF.

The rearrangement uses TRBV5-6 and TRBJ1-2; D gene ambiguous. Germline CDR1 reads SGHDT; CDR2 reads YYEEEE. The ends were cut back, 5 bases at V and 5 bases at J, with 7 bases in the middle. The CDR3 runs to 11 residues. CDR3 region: CASRGGYGYTF. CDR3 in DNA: TGTGCCAGCAGAGGAGGGTATGGCTACACCTTC.

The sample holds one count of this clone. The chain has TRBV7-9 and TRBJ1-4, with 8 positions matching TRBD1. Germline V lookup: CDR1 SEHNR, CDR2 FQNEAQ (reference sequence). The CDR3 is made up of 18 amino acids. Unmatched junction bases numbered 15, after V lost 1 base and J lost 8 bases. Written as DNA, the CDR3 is TGTGCCAGCAGCTTAGAAGGGACAGGATGGTACAAGAACGAAAAACTGTTTTTT. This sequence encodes CASSLEGTGWYKNEKLFF.

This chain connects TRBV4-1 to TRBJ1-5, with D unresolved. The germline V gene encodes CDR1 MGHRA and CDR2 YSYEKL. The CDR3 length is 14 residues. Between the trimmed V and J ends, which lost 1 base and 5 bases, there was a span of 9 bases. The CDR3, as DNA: TGCGCCAGCAGCCAAGTGGGCAGTGATCAGCCCCAGCATTTT. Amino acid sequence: CASSQVGSDQPQHF.

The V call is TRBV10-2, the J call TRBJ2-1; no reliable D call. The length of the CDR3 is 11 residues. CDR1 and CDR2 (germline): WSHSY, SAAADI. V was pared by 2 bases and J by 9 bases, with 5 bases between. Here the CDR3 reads CASSETSEQFF. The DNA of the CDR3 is TGCGCCAGCAGTGAGACATCTGAGCAGTTCTTC.

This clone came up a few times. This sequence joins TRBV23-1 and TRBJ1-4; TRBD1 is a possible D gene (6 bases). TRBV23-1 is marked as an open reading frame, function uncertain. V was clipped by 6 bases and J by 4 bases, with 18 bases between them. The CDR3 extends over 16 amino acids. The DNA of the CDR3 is TGCGCCAGCAGGACAGGCAGGGGAAAGAATAATGAAAAACTGTTTTTT. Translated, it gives CASRTGRGKNNEKLFF.

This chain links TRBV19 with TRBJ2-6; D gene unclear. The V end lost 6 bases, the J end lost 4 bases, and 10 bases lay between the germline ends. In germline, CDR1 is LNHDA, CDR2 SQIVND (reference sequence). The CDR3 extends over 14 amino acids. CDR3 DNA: TGTGCCAGTAGCAAGGGTGGCGGGGCCAACGTCCTGACTTTC. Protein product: CASSKGGGANVLTF.